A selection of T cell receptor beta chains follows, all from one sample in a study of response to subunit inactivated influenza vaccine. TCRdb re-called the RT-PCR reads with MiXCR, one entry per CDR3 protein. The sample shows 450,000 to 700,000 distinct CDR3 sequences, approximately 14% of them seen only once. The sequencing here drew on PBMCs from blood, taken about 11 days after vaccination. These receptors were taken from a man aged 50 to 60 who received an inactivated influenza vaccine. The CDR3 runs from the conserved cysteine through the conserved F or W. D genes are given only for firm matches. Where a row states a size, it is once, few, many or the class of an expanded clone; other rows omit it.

DNA: TGCAGTGCTAGGAGGGGATCCGGGACAGGGGTTCCCCAGCATTTT
CDR3: CSARRGSGTGVPQHF
J: TRBJ1-5
V: TRBV20-1
size: -
D: TRBD1

DNA: TGTGCCAGCAGCTTATCTGGGAGGGCCCCCTACGAGCAGTACTTC
CDR3: CASSLSGRAPYEQYF
J: TRBJ2-7
V: TRBV7-2
size: few
D: TRBD2

DNA: TGCGCCAGCAGCTTGGTAGGGGGGTACGAGCAGTACTTC
CDR3: CASSLVGGYEQYF
J: TRBJ2-7
V: TRBV5-1
size: many
D: -

DNA: TGTGCCAGCAGCCACCGCATCACGGGCCCCTACAATGAGCAGTTCTTC
CDR3: CASSHRITGPYNEQFF
J: TRBJ2-1
V: TRBV4-2
size: few
D: -

DNA: TGCAGTGCTAGAGACGGCAGGAATAATGAAAAACTGTTTTTT
CDR3: CSARDGRNNEKLFF
J: TRBJ1-4
V: TRBV20-1
size: few
D: -

DNA: TGTGCCAGCAGTTCGACTAGGAACGAGCAGTACTTC
CDR3: CASSSTRNEQYF
J: TRBJ2-7
V: TRBV12-3/TRBV12-4
size: -
D: -

DNA: TGCGCCAGCAGCCAAGACGGACATAGCGGGGGGCCTCAGAGCTCCTACAATGAGCAGTTCTTC
CDR3: CASSQDGHSGGPQSSYNEQFF
J: TRBJ2-1
V: TRBV4-1
size: few
D: TRBD2

DNA: TGTGCCAGCAGCCAAGTGTTCGGGATAGGCGAGCAGTACTTC
CDR3: CASSQVFGIGEQYF
J: TRBJ2-7
V: TRBV3-1
size: -
D: -

DNA: TGCAGTGCTAGAGACCCAAACTCCCGGACAGGGGGCAATGAGCAGTTCTTC
CDR3: CSARDPNSRTGGNEQFF
J: TRBJ2-1
V: TRBV20-1
size: many
D: TRBD1

DNA: TGCGCCAGCAGCCAAGATCACCGCAATCAGCCCCAGCATTTT
CDR3: CASSQDHRNQPQHF
J: TRBJ1-5
V: TRBV4-3
size: few
D: -

DNA: TGTGCCAGCAGCGTTGACTCGGGGCGCAATGAGCAGTTCTTC
CDR3: CASSVDSGRNEQFF
J: TRBJ2-1
V: TRBV9
size: -
D: -

DNA: TGTGCCAGCAGCCTACAGGGCTACGAGACCCAGTACTTC
CDR3: CASSLQGYETQYF
J: TRBJ2-5
V: TRBV7-2
size: -
D: -

DNA: TGTGCCAGCAGCGCTCGTCCTAGCGGGAGGTTGGAGACCCAGTACTTC
CDR3: CASSARPSGRLETQYF
J: TRBJ2-5
V: TRBV7-2
size: few
D: TRBD2

DNA: TGCAGTGCTAGAGACTTCAGCCCGCTAGAGACCCAGTACTTC
CDR3: CSARDFSPLETQYF
J: TRBJ2-5
V: TRBV20-1
size: -
D: -

DNA: TGTGCCAGCAGCGCCTTAGCGGGGGCCCCCTTCTTC
CDR3: CASSALAGAPFF
J: TRBJ2-1
V: TRBV9
size: -
D: TRBD2

DNA: TGTGCCAGCAGTGAGACAGGGCGCAATCAGCCCCAGCATTTT
CDR3: CASSETGRNQPQHF
J: TRBJ1-5
V: TRBV6-1
size: -
D: TRBD1

DNA: TGTGCCAGCAGCTTAGCCCGACTAGCGGGAGGTACAGATACGCAGTATTTT
CDR3: CASSLARLAGGTDTQYF
J: TRBJ2-3
V: TRBV11-2
size: -
D: TRBD2

DNA: TGTGCCAGCTCAATAAGGGGTTTCTCCTACAATGAGCAGTTCTTC
CDR3: CASSIRGFSYNEQFF
J: TRBJ2-1
V: TRBV18
size: -
D: -

DNA: TGCAGTGCCCGGACAGGGAGAAGCAATCAGCCCCAGCATTTT
CDR3: CSARTGRSNQPQHF
J: TRBJ1-5
V: TRBV20-1
size: -
D: TRBD1

DNA: TGCGCCAGCAGCCCTCTAGTAGACACCGGGGAGCTGTTTTTT
CDR3: CASSPLVDTGELFF
J: TRBJ2-2
V: TRBV5-1
size: -
D: -

DNA: TGTGCCAGCAGTTACAGGGGTCCTAGCGGGAGCGGGGCGAAAAACAATGAGCAGTTCTTC
CDR3: CASSYRGPSGSGAKNNEQFF
J: TRBJ2-1
V: TRBV6-2/TRBV6-3
size: many
D: TRBD2

DNA: TGTGCCAGCAGCTTAGCGGGACTGCTCACTGGGGCCAACGTCCTGACTTTC
CDR3: CASSLAGLLTGANVLTF
J: TRBJ2-6
V: TRBV7-2
size: -
D: -

DNA: TGTGCCAGCAGTTACTCCGGGGCGTTCGGGACAGGCCAAGAGACCCAGTACTTC
CDR3: CASSYSGAFGTGQETQYF
J: TRBJ2-5
V: TRBV6-5
size: few
D: TRBD1

DNA: TGCGCCAGCAGCTTGGTGGGGACTAGCGGGAGGAGCTCCTACAATGAGCAGTTCTTC
CDR3: CASSLVGTSGRSSYNEQFF
J: TRBJ2-1
V: TRBV5-1
size: many
D: TRBD2

DNA: TGCAGTGGGGCCCTAGCGGGGTACACAGATACGCAGTATTTT
CDR3: CSGALAGYTDTQYF
J: TRBJ2-3
V: TRBV20-1
size: once
D: TRBD2

DNA: TGTGCCAGCAGCTTAGCGGGAGGGTCCCCTTTAGAGTACTTC
CDR3: CASSLAGGSPLEYF
J: TRBJ2-7
V: TRBV7-2
size: few
D: TRBD2

DNA: TGTGCCAGCAGTGTGCTGACCGGGCAGGGCACTGAAGCTTTCTTT
CDR3: CASSVLTGQGTEAFF
J: TRBJ1-1
V: TRBV28
size: few
D: -

DNA: TGCGCCAGCACATTGTTGGGGCTAGCGGGTGGAGAGACCCAGTACTTC
CDR3: CASTLLGLAGGETQYF
J: TRBJ2-5
V: TRBV5-1
size: -
D: TRBD2

DNA: TGCGCCAGCAGCCAAGAAGGTCTGGGGCTTCAGCCAGATACGCAGTATTTT
CDR3: CASSQEGLGLQPDTQYF
J: TRBJ2-3
V: TRBV4-3
size: few
D: -

DNA: TGCGCCAGCAGCCAAAGGTGGGGTAGCGGAGATACGCAGTATTTT
CDR3: CASSQRWGSGDTQYF
J: TRBJ2-3
V: TRBV4-3
size: -
D: -

DNA: TGTGCCATCAGATTGCAGGGAAACTATGGCTACACCTTC
CDR3: CAIRLQGNYGYTF
J: TRBJ1-2
V: TRBV10-3
size: -
D: -

DNA: TGTGCCATCAGCCCGGGACAGGGCGTAAGGGGCAATCAGCCCCAGCATTTT
CDR3: CAISPGQGVRGNQPQHF
J: TRBJ1-5
V: TRBV10-3
size: -
D: TRBD1

DNA: TGTGCCAGCAGCCCCGGGACTAGTCATGAGCAGTTCTTC
CDR3: CASSPGTSHEQFF
J: TRBJ2-1
V: TRBV28
size: many
D: TRBD2

DNA: TGCAGCGTCCGGACTAGCGGGAGGGCTTTTGCGCACATTCAGTACTTC
CDR3: CSVRTSGRAFAHIQYF
J: TRBJ2-4
V: TRBV29-1
size: -
D: TRBD2

DNA: TGTGCCAGCAGTCTCGGACAGGTCACACTGAAGCTTTGGTTT
CDR3: CASSLGQVTLKLWF
J: TRBJ1-1
V: TRBV12-3/TRBV12-4
size: few
D: TRBD1

DNA: TGTGCCAGCAGACCGGGACTGTCGGGTAATGAGCAGTTCTTC
CDR3: CASRPGLSGNEQFF
J: TRBJ2-1
V: TRBV12-3/TRBV12-4
size: -
D: -

DNA: TGTGCCAGCAGCTTCGATATACAGAGCACCGGGGAGCTGTTTTTT
CDR3: CASSFDIQSTGELFF
J: TRBJ2-2
V: TRBV7-9
size: few
D: -

DNA: TGCGCCAGCAGCTGGGACACCAGAAACAATGAGCAGTTCTTC
CDR3: CASSWDTRNNEQFF
J: TRBJ2-1
V: TRBV5-1
size: few
D: -

DNA: TGCAGTGCTTACACTTCCTATAATTCACCCCTCCACTTT
CDR3: CSAYTSYNSPLHF
J: TRBJ1-6
V: TRBV20-1
size: -
D: -

DNA: TGCGCCAGCGGCCAGGGTCCCAATCAGCCCCAGCATTTT
CDR3: CASGQGPNQPQHF
J: TRBJ1-5
V: TRBV5-1
size: many
D: -

DNA: TGCGCCAGCAGATATGAGGGGGACCAAAACATTCAGTACTTC
CDR3: CASRYEGDQNIQYF
J: TRBJ2-4
V: TRBV5-1
size: few
D: -

DNA: TGTGCCAGCACCATACACGGATATGCGAACACCGGGGAGCTGTTTTTT
CDR3: CASTIHGYANTGELFF
J: TRBJ2-2
V: TRBV12-3/TRBV12-4
size: few
D: -

DNA: TGTGCCACCAGTGAGAGGCCCCTACAGAATGGCTACACCTTC
CDR3: CATSERPLQNGYTF
J: TRBJ1-2
V: TRBV24-1
size: -
D: -

DNA: TGCAGTGCTAGCCGCGGGGAGTCCTACGAGCAGTACTTC
CDR3: CSASRGESYEQYF
J: TRBJ2-7
V: TRBV20-1
size: -
D: -

DNA: TGCAGCGTTGTCCTGGGACTAGCGAGGAATGAGCAGTTCTTC
CDR3: CSVVLGLARNEQFF
J: TRBJ2-1
V: TRBV29-1
size: many
D: TRBD2

DNA: TGTGCCACCAGCAGAGATCGTGGACAGGGACGCGAAAAACTGTTTTTT
CDR3: CATSRDRGQGREKLFF
J: TRBJ1-4
V: TRBV15
size: few
D: TRBD1

DNA: TGTGCCAGCAGCTTACTCCCAGGGGAGTTAGGTAATGAGCAGTTCTTC
CDR3: CASSLLPGELGNEQFF
J: TRBJ2-1
V: TRBV7-9
size: few
D: -

DNA: TGTGCCAGCAGTTTAGGTCTTGACAGGGTAGGGGTCGAGCAGTACTTC
CDR3: CASSLGLDRVGVEQYF
J: TRBJ2-7
V: TRBV27
size: few
D: TRBD1

DNA: TGTGCCAGCAGACCAGGTTGGGACTATTCCTACAATGAGCAGTTCTTC
CDR3: CASRPGWDYSYNEQFF
J: TRBJ2-1
V: TRBV7-9
size: few
D: TRBD2

DNA: TGCAGCGTTGAATTTGGCGGCACGAACACCGGGGAGCTGTTTTTT
CDR3: CSVEFGGTNTGELFF
J: TRBJ2-2
V: TRBV29-1
size: many
D: -

DNA: TGTGCCAGCAGTGAATCGGGGACAGGGACCACCGGGGAGCTGTTTTTT
CDR3: CASSESGTGTTGELFF
J: TRBJ2-2
V: TRBV2
size: few
D: TRBD1

DNA: TGTGCCAGCAGTTTCTTTGGGACTAGCGGGGGTAACACAGATACGCAGTATTTT
CDR3: CASSFFGTSGGNTDTQYF
J: TRBJ2-3
V: TRBV6-2/TRBV6-3
size: -
D: TRBD2

DNA: TGTGCCAGCAGCTTAGAAAGGACCCGGGGAAGCGAGCAGTTCTTC
CDR3: CASSLERTRGSEQFF
J: TRBJ2-1
V: TRBV11-2
size: -
D: -

DNA: TGCAGCGTTGAAGACTACAGGGGTTGGACAGATACGCAGTATTTT
CDR3: CSVEDYRGWTDTQYF
J: TRBJ2-3
V: TRBV29-1
size: -
D: TRBD1

DNA: TGTGCCAGCAGTTTATCTTTTGGGGGAGGGCTTATCGGGGAGCTGTTTTTT
CDR3: CASSLSFGGGLIGELFF
J: TRBJ2-2
V: TRBV12-3/TRBV12-4
size: -
D: TRBD2

DNA: TGTGCCAGCAGCCTAAAACCGCGGGACGAAAAACTGTTTTTT
CDR3: CASSLKPRDEKLFF
J: TRBJ1-4
V: TRBV7-2
size: once
D: -

DNA: TGCGCCAGCAGCTTTAGCAACACTAACAATGAGCAGTTCTTC
CDR3: CASSFSNTNNEQFF
J: TRBJ2-1
V: TRBV5-1
size: -
D: -

DNA: TGTGCCAGCAGTTTTTCCTTCGGGGGCACAGATACGCAGTATTTT
CDR3: CASSFSFGGTDTQYF
J: TRBJ2-3
V: TRBV28
size: few
D: -

DNA: TGCAGTGCTCCGACTAGCGGGAGGAAATACGAGCAGTACTTC
CDR3: CSAPTSGRKYEQYF
J: TRBJ2-7
V: TRBV20-1
size: -
D: TRBD2